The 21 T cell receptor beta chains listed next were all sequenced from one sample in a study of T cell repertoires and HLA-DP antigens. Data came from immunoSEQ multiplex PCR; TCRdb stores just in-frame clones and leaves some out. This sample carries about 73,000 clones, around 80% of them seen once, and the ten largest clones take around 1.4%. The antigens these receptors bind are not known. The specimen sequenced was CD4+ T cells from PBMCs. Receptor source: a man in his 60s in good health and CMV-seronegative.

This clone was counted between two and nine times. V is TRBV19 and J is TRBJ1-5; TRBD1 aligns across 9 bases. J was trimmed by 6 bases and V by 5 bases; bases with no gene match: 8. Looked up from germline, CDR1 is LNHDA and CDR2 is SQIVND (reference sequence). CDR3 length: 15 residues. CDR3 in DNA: TGTGCCAGTAGTCTCCGACAGGGGGGCGGTCAGCCCCAGCATTTT. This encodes CASSLRQGGGQPQHF.

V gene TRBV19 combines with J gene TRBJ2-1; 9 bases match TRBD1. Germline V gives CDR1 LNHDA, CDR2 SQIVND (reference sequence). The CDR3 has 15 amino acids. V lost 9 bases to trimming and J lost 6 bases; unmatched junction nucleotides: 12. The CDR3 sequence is CASHGGTGMINEQFF. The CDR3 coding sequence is TGTGCCAGCCACGGGGGGACAGGGATGATCAATGAGCAGTTCTTC.

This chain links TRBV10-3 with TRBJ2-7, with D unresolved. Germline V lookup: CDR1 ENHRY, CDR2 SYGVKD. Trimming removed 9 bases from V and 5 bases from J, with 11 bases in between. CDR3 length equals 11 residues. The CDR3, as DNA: TGTGCCATTCGTCGCGCGGACGAGCAGTACTTC. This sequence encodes CAIRRADEQYF.

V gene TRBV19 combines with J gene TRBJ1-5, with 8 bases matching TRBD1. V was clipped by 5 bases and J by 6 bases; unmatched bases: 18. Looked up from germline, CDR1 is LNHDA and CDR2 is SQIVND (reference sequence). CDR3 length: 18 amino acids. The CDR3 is CASSPGPHSGGLTQPQHF. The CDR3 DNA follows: TGTGCCAGTAGTCCAGGCCCTCATTCAGGGGGCCTTACTCAGCCCCAGCATTTT.

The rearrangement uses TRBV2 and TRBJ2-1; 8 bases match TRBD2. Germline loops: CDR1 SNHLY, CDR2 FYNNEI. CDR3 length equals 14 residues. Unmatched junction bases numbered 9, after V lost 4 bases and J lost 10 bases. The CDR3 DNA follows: TGTGCCAGCAGTGGAGGGACTAGTATGTGGGAGCAGTTCTTC. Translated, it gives CASSGGTSMWEQFF.

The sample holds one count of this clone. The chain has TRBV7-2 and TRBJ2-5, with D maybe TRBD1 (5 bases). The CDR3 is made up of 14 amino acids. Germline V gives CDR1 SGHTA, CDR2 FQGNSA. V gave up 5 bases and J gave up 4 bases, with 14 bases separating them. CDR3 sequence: CASSPPPGRETQYF. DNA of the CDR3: TGTGCCAGCAGCCCCCCCCCAGGGCGAGAGACCCAGTACTTC.

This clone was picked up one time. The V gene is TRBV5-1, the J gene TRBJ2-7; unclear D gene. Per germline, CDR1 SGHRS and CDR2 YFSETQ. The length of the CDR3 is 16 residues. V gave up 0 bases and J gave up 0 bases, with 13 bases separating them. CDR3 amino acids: CASSLAATASSYEQYF. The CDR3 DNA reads TGCGCCAGCAGCTTGGCCGCGACCGCGAGCTCCTACGAGCAGTACTTC.

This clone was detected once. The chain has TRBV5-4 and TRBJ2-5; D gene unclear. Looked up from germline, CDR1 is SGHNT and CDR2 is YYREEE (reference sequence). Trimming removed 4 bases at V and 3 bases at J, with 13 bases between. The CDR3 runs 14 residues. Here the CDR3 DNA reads TGTGCCAGCAGCCCCCTGGCCCCCGAAGAGACCCAGTACTTC. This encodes CASSPLAPEETQYF.

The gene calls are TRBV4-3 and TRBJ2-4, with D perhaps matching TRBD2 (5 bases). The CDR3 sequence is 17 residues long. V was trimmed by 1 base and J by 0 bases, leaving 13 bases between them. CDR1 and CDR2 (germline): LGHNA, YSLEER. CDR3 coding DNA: TGCGCCAGCAGCCAAGCTAGCAGGCTATTAGCCAAAAACATTCAGTACTTC. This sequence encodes CASSQASRLLAKNIQYF.

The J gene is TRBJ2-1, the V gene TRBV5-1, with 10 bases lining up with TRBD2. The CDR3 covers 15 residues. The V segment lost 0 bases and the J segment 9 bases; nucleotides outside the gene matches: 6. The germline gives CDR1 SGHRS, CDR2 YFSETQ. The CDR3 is CASSLEPSGSGEQFF. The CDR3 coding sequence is TGCGCCAGCAGCTTGGAGCCTAGCGGGAGTGGTGAGCAGTTCTTC.

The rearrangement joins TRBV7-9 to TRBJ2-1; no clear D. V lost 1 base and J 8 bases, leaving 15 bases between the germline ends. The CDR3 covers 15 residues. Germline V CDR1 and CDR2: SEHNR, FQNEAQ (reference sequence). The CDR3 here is CASSLDPELGDEQFF. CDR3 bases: TGTGCCAGCAGCTTAGATCCCGAACTTGGGGATGAGCAGTTCTTC.

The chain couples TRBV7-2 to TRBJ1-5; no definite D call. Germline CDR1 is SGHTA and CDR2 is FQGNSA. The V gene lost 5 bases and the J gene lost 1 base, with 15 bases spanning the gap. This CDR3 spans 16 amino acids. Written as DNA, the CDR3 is TGTGCCAGCAGCCCAGCAGGCGGGTGGAGCAATCAGCCCCAGCATTTT. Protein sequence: CASSPAGGWSNQPQHF.

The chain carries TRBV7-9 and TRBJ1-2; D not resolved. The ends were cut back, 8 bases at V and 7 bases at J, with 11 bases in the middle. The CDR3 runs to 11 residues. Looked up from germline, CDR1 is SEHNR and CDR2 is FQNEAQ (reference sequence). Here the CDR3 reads CASSNGVGYTF. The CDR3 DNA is TGTGCCAGCTCCAACGGGGTTGGCTACACCTTC.

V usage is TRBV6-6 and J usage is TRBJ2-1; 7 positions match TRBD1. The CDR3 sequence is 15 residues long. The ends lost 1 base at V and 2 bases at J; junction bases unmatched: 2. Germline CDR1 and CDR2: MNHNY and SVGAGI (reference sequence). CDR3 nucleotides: TGTGCCAGCAGTTACTTGGACAGGACCTACAATGAGCAGTTCTTC. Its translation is CASSYLDRTYNEQFF.

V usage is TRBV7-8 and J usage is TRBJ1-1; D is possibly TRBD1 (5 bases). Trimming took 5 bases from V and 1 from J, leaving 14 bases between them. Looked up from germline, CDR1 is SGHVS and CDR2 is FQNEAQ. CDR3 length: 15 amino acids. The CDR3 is CASSITGGGNTEAFF. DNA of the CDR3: TGTGCCAGCAGCATAACAGGTGGCGGGAACACTGAAGCTTTCTTT.

CDR3 coding DNA: TGTGCCAGCATCCATTTTTTACTTGGACAGGGGACTATTAATGAAAAACTGTTTTTT. Translated, it gives CASIHFLLGQGTINEKLFF. The chain recombines TRBV2 with TRBJ1-4; 9 bases match TRBD1. This CDR3 is built from 19 residues. V dropped 7 bases and J dropped 4; count of bases not matched to a gene: 19. Germline assignment: CDR1 SNHLY and CDR2 FYNNEI.

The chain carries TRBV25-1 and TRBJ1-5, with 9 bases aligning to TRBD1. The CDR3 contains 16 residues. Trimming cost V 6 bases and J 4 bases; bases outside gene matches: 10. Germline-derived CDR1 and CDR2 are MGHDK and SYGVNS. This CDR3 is CASSQSGQGQNQPQHF. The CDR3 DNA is TGTGCCAGCAGCCAATCCGGACAGGGGCAGAATCAGCCCCAGCATTTT. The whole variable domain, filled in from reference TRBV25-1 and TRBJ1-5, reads EADIYQTPRYLVIGTGKKITLECSQTMGHDKMYWYQQDPGMELHLIHYSYGVNSTEKGDLSSESTVSRIRTEHFPLTLESARPSHTSQYLCASSQSGQGQNQPQHFGDGTRLSIL.

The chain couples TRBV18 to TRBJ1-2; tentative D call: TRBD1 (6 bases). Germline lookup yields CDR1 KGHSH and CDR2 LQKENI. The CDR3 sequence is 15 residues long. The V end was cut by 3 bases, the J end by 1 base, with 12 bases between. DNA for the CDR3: TGTGCCAGCTCACCCCGGGACACGGTTAACTATGGCTACACCTTC. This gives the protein CASSPRDTVNYGYTF.

The CDR3 loop is CASSEGTVTSYEQYF. DNA for the CDR3: TGCGCCAGCAGCGAAGGGACGGTGACCTCCTACGAGCAGTACTTC. The J gene is TRBJ2-7, the V gene TRBV4-3; the D gene could be TRBD1 or TRBD2 (5 bases each). Trimming took 5 bases from V and 0 from J, leaving 14 bases between them. Germline V gene data show CDR1 as LGHNA and CDR2 as YSLEER. CDR3 length equals 15 residues.

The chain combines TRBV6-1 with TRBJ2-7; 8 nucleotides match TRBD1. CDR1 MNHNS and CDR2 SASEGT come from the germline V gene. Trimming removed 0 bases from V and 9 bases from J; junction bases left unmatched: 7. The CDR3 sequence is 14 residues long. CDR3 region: CASSEATGQGGQYF. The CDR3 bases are TGTGCCAGCAGTGAAGCCACAGGACAGGGCGGGCAGTACTTC.

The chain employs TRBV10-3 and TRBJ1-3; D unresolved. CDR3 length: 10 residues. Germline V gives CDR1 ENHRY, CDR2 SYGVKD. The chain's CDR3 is CAARGNTIYF. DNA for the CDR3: TGTGCAGCGCGAGGAAACACCATATATTTT.